Sequencing of this T cell receptor beta chain was carried out in a study of vaccination and CD4 T cells after COVID-19. The sample's treatment: approximately 10-day PBMC culture with coronavirus spike peptide pools or control peptides (ViraFEST assay). Comments on this clonotype: Its antigen is as yet unknown.

The Oncomine TCR Beta short-read assay generated sequence data from the DNA of cultured CD4+ T cells. One entry per CDR3 protein results from TCRdb running MiXCR on the PCR reads. The table lists almost 15,000 distinct CDR3 sequences, around three quarters of them singletons. Germline CDR1 DFQATT, CDR2 SNEGSKA (reference sequence). The ends lost 3 bases at V and 5 bases at J; junction bases unmatched: 11. This CDR3 has 15 amino acids. The genes are TRBV20-1 and TRBJ1-1, with TRBD1 matching 8 bases. This sequence originates from a human donor who had recovered from COVID-19. The sample comprised CD4+ T cells from blood, cultured in vitro. The CDR3 nucleotides read TGCAGTGCTAGGATTTTGGACAGGGCGATAACTGAAGCTTTCTTT. Its protein product is CSARILDRAITEAFF.